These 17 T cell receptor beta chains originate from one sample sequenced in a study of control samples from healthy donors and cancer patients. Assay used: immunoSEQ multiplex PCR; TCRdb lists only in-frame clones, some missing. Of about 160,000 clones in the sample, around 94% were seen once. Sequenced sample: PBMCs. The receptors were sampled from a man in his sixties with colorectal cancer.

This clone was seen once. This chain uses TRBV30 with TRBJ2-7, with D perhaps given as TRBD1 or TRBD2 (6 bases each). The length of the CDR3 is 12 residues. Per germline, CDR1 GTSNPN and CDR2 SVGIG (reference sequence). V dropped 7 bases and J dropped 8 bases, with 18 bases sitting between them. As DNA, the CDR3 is TGTGCCTTGGACAGCGGCGGGGCTAAGCAGTACTTC. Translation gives CALDSGGAKQYF. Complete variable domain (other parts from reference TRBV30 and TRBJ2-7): SQTIHQWPATLVQPVGSPLSLECTVEGTSNPNLYWYRQAAGRGLQLLFYSVGIGQISSEVPQNLSASRPQDRQFILSSKKLLLSDSGFYLCALDSGGAKQYFGPGTRLTVT.

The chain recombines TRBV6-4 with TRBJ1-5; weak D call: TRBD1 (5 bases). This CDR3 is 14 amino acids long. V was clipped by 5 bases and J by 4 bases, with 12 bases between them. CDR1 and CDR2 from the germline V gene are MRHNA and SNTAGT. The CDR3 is CASSLEAGNQPQHF. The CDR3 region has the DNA TGTGCCAGCAGTCTAGAGGCAGGGAATCAGCCCCAGCATTTT.

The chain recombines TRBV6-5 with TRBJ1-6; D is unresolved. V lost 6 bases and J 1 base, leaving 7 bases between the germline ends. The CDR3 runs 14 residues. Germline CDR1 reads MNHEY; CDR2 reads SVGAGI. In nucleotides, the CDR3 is TGTGCCAGCAGCGGGAGATCCTATAATTCACCCCTCCACTTT. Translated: CASSGRSYNSPLHF.

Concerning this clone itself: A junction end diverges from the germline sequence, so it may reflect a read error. In DNA, the CDR3 is TGTGCTTGGATGGGCAGGGTCAACTATGGCTACACCTTC. It yields the protein CAWMGRVNYGYTF. V usage is TRBV30 and J usage is TRBJ1-2, with D possibly TRBD1 on 5 matching bases. Looked up from germline, CDR1 is GTSNPN and CDR2 is SVGIG (reference sequence). The CDR3 has 13 residues. Using reference TRBV30 and TRBJ1-2 for the parts outside the CDR3, the full variable domain is SQTIHQWPATLVQPVGSPLSLECTVEGTSNPNLYWYRQAAGRGLQLLFYSVGIGQISSEVPQNLSASRPQDRQFILSSKKLLLSDSGFYLCAWMGRVNYGYTFGSGTRLTVV.

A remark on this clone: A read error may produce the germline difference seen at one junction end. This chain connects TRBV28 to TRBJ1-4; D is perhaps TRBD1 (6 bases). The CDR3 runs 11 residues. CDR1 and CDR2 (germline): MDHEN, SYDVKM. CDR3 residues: CASSFRGTTDF. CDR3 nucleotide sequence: TGTGCCAGCAGTTTCCGAGGGACAACTGATTTT.

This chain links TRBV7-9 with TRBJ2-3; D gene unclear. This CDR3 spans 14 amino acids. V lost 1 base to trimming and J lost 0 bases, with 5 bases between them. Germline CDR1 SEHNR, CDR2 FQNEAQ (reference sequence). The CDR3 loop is CASSLEISTDTQYF. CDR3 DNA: TGTGCCAGCAGCTTAGAGATCAGCACAGATACGCAGTATTTT. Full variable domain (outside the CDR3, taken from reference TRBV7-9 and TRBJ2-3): DTGVSQNPRHKITKRGQNVTFRCDPISEHNRLYWYRQTLGQGPEFLTYFQNEAQLEKSRLLSDRFSAERPKGSFSTLEIQRTEQGDSAMYLCASSLEISTDTQYFGPGTRLTVL.

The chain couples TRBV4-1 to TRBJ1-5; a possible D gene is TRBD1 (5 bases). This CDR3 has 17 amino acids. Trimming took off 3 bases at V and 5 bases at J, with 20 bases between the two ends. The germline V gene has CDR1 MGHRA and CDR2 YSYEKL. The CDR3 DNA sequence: TGCGCCAGCAGCCATGCCGTTGACAGTTCGGAGTATCAGCCCCAGCATTTT. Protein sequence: CASSHAVDSSEYQPQHF.

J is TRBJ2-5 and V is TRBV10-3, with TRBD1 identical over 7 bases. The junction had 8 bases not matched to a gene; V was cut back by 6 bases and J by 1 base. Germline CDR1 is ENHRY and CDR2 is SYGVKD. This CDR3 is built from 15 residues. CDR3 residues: CAIRGDRALQETQYF. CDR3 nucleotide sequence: TGTGCCATCAGGGGAGACAGGGCCCTCCAAGAGACCCAGTACTTC.

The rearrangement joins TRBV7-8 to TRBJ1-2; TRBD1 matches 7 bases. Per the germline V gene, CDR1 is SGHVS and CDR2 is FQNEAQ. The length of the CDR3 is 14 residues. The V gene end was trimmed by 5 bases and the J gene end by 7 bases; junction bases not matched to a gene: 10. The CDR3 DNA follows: TGTGCCAGCAGCGTGGAAGGGGGCGCCGTTGGCTACACCTTC. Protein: CASSVEGGAVGYTF.

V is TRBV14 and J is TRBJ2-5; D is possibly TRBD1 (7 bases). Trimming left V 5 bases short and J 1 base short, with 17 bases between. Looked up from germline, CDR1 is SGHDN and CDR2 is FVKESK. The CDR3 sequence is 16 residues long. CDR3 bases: TGTGCCAGCAGCAGACAGGGACTGAGACTCCAAGAGACCCAGTACTTC. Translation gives CASSRQGLRLQETQYF. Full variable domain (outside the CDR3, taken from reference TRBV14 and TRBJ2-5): EAGVTQFPSHSVIEKGQTVTLRCDPISGHDNLYWYRRVMGKEIKFLLHFVKESKQDESGMPNNRFLAERTGGTYSTLKVQPAELEDSGVYFCASSRQGLRLQETQYFGPGTRLLVL.

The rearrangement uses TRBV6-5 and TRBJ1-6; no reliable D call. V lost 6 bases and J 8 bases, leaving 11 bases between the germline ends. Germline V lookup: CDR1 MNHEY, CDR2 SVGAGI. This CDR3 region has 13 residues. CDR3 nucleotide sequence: TGTGCCAGCAGGCTCGACCCGTATTCACCCCTCCACTTT. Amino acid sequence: CASRLDPYSPLHF.

In DNA, the CDR3 is TGTGCCAGCAGTGAACGGGGTCTCCACGAGCAGTACTTC. It yields the protein CASSERGLHEQYF. The gene calls are TRBV6-1 and TRBJ2-7; D perhaps matches TRBD2 (5 bases). This CDR3 contains 13 residues. Germline CDR1 is MNHNS and CDR2 is SASEGT. V lost 2 bases and J 5 bases, leaving 10 bases between the germline ends.

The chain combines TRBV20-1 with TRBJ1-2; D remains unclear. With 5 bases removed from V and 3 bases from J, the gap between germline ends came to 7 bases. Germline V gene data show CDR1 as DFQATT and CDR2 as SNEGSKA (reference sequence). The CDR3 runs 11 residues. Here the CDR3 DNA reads TGCAGTGCTCAGCCCCACTATGGCTACACCTTC. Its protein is CSAQPHYGYTF.

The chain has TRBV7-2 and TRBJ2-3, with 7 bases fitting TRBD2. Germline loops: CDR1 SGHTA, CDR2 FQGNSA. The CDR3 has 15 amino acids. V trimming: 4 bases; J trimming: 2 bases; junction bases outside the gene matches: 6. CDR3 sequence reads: CASSYQSGDTDTQYF. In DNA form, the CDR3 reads TGTGCCAGCAGCTACCAGAGCGGGGACACAGATACGCAGTATTTT.

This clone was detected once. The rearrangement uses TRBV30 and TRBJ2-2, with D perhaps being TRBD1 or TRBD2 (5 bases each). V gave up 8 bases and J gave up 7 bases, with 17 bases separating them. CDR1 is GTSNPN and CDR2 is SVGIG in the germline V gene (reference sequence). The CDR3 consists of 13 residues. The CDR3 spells CALFPGAHGELFF. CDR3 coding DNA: TGTGCCCTCTTTCCCGGGGCACACGGGGAGCTGTTTTTT.

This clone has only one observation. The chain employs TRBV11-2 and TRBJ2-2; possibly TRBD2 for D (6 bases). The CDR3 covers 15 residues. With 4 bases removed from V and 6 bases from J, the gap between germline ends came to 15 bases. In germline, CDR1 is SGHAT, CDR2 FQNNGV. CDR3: CASSWRGTKPGELFF. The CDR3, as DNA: TGTGCCAGCAGCTGGCGGGGAACAAAGCCCGGGGAGCTGTTTTTT.

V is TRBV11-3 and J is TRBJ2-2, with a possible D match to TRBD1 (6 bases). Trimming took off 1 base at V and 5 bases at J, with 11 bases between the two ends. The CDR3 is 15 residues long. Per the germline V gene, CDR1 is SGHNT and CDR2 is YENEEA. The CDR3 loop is CASSLGDQGTGELFF. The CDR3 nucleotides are TGTGCCAGCAGCTTAGGTGATCAGGGGACCGGGGAGCTGTTTTTT.